A selection of T cell receptor beta chains follows, all from one sample in a study of blood T cell repertoires in COVID-19. Measured with immunoSEQ multiplex PCR; TCRdb has only the in-frame clones, and not every one. The sample lists under 400,000 clones, approximately 89% seen once, with around 9.3% in the top ten. The sample consisted of peripheral blood. These receptors were obtained from a woman aged 30 to 39 with COVID-19, enrolled during active disease. CDR3s include the opening cysteine and the closing phenylalanine or tryptophan. The D gene is left open where the match is weak. Some rows have no size entry. The others give once, few or many, or a class for an expanded clone.

>TRBJ2-5|.|.|TRBV4-1
TGCGCCAGCAGCCGGGCTTGCAAAGAGACCCAGTACTTC
CASSRACKETQYF
>TRBJ2-7|.|TRBD2|TRBV27
TGTGCCAGCAGGGGGCTAGCGGGAGTTCCCTACGAGCAGTACTTC
CASRGLAGVPYEQYF
>TRBJ2-3|.|.|TRBV30
TGTGCCTGGAGTAATGGACTGGCTTTTAGAAGGCAGTATTTT
CAWSNGLAFRRQYF
>TRBJ2-3|once|TRBD2|TRBV4-3
TGCGCCAGCAGCCAAGTCGGCGGGAGACCCGGCACAGATACGCAGTATTTT
CASSQVGGRPGTDTQYF
>TRBJ2-1|.|.|TRBV2
TGTGCCAGCAGTGAGGGGGCACACTCCTACAATGAGCAGTTCTTC
CASSEGAHSYNEQFF
>TRBJ2-5|.|TRBD2|TRBV28
TGTGCCAGCAGTCTGGGACTAGCGGGAGGGCCTGGGGAAGAGACCCAGTACTTC
CASSLGLAGGPGEETQYF
>TRBJ1-6|.|.|TRBV18
TGTGCCAGCTCATTTTCCAGCTCCTATAATTCACCCCTCCACTTT
CASSFSSSYNSPLHF
>TRBJ2-2|.|TRBD2|TRBV28
TGTGCCAGCAGTGCCGTACCAACCTTTATAGCGGGAGGGTCCAACACCGGGGAGCTGTTTTTT
CASSAVPTFIAGGSNTGELFF
>TRBJ1-3|.|.|TRBV21-1
TGTGCCAGCAGCTCTCGGGGGGATTTAAGACCTGGAAACACCATATATTTT
CASSSRGDLRPGNTIYF
>TRBJ2-3|.|TRBD1|TRBV19
TGTGCCAGTAGTCCCACAGGGGGCTTAGATACGCAGTATTTT
CASSPTGGLDTQYF
>TRBJ2-7|.|TRBD1|TRBV5-4
TGTGCCAGCAGCTTAGACAGGGTCGAGCAGTACTTC
CASSLDRVEQYF
>TRBJ2-5|.|TRBD2|TRBV30
TGTGCCTGGAGTCCGGGACTAGCGGGAGGGGCTGGGTACTTC
CAWSPGLAGGAGYF
>TRBJ1-2|few|TRBD1|TRBV7-9
TGTGCCAGCAGTGCGACAGGGTCCGACTATGGCTACACCTTC
CASSATGSDYGYTF
>TRBJ2-1|.|TRBD1|TRBV27
TGTGCCAGCAGTTTAAGGACAGGGGCCATCAATGAGCAGTTCTTC
CASSLRTGAINEQFF
>TRBJ2-7|.|.|TRBV28
TGTGCCAGCATTAATCAGGGGAGAGGGTTCAACGAGCAGTACTTC
CASINQGRGFNEQYF
>TRBJ2-4|.|TRBD1|TRBV19
TGTGCCAGTAGTCCCGGGACAGGGTGGAGGAACATTCAGTACTTC
CASSPGTGWRNIQYF
>TRBJ2-1|.|TRBD1|TRBV4-1
TGCGCCAGCAGCTTGCAGGGGGTAAACTCCTACAATGAGCAGTTCTTC
CASSLQGVNSYNEQFF
>TRBJ2-3|.|TRBD2|TRBV7-3
TGTGCCAGCAGCCGGACTAGCGCAGACACAGATACGCAGTATTTT
CASSRTSADTDTQYF
>TRBJ2-1|.|.|TRBV4-1
TGCGCCAGCAGCCCCTATAGCGGTAGCTTCTACAATGAGCAGTTCTTC
CASSPYSGSFYNEQFF
>TRBJ2-7|.|.|TRBV4-2
TGTGCCAGCAGCCAGGAGGGTATCGAGCAGTACTTC
CASSQEGIEQYF
>TRBJ1-1|.|TRBD1|TRBV7-8
TGTGCCAGCAGCGGCCAGCCCGGGACAGGGATTGTTGAAGCTTTCTTT
CASSGQPGTGIVEAFF
>TRBJ1-2|.|.|TRBV4-1
TGCGCCACCGGGGGGGACGTATCCTATGGCTACACCTTC
CATGGDVSYGYTF
>TRBJ2-7|.|.|TRBV28
TGTGCTTCGGCCAGCAGGTACGAGCAGTACTTC
CASASRYEQYF
>TRBJ1-2|.|.|TRBV29-1
TGCAGCGTTGATCCCGGGGATGGCTACACCTTC
CSVDPGDGYTF
>TRBJ2-3|.|TRBD1|TRBV7-2
TGTGCCAGCAGCTCCCAGGGGGCAGATACGCAGTATTTT
CASSSQGADTQYF
>TRBJ2-3|.|TRBD2|TRBV5-1
TGCGCCAGCAGCTTGGCTATTAGCGGGAGTTCTACAGATACGCAGTATTTT
CASSLAISGSSTDTQYF
>TRBJ2-1|.|TRBD2|TRBV7-3
TGTGCCAGCAGCTTAAGGCCCGGGACTAGCAGCCATGAGCAGTTCTTC
CASSLRPGTSSHEQFF
>TRBJ2-2|.|TRBD1|TRBV19
TGTGCCAGTAGTAGACAGGGGGCGAACACCGGGGAGCTGTTTTTT
CASSRQGANTGELFF
>TRBJ1-3|few|.|TRBV6-5
TGTGCCAGCAGTAGGGACATCTCTGGAAACACCATATATTTT
CASSRDISGNTIYF
>TRBJ2-1|.|TRBD2|TRBV10-3
TGTGCCATCAGTGCCCAGCGGGAGGGGCGAAATGAGCAGTTCTTC
CAISAQREGRNEQFF
>TRBJ2-2|.|TRBD2|TRBV27
TGTGCCAGCAGTTCGCGACTAGCGGGAGGGAACACCGGGGAGCTGTTTTTT
CASSSRLAGGNTGELFF
>TRBJ2-3|.|.|TRBV10-2
TGCGCCAGCGGCCCAGATACGCAGTATTTT
CASGPDTQYF
>TRBJ1-4|.|.|TRBV19
TGTGCCAGTAGTATGGGAGGGACAACTAATGAAAAACTGTTTTTT
CASSMGGTTNEKLFF
>TRBJ1-3|.|.|TRBV7-2
TGTGCCAGCAGCTTGACAGGAGGTTGGGGAAACACCATATATTTT
CASSLTGGWGNTIYF
>TRBJ2-3|.|.|TRBV30
TGTGCCTGGGACCCACCCCCTACTGCTAGCACAGATACGCAGTATTTT
CAWDPPPTASTDTQYF
>TRBJ2-1|.|TRBD2|TRBV27
TGTGCCAGCACCCGCCGGGTTCTAGCGGGAGGGAATCCTCCCAGCAATGAGCAGTTCTTC
CASTRRVLAGGNPPSNEQFF
>TRBJ1-6|.|TRBD1|TRBV28
TGTGCCAGCAGGGGGACAGGCCCAACTAATTCACCCCTCCACTTT
CASRGTGPTNSPLHF
>TRBJ2-3|once|TRBD1|TRBV9
TGTGCCAGCAGCGTTTCGGCAGGGGGTGGGTCAGATACGCAGTATTTT
CASSVSAGGGSDTQYF
>TRBJ1-1|.|.|TRBV11-2
TGTGCCACAAAGAGGGATTTTCACACTGAAGCTTTCTTT
CATKRDFHTEAFF
>TRBJ2-2|few|.|TRBV30
TGTGCCTGGAGCGCTTTGTATGAGGCCGGGGAGCTGTTTTTT
CAWSALYEAGELFF
>TRBJ1-5|few|TRBD1|TRBV4-2
TGTGCCAGCAGCCCGCTGGACAGGGGAAGGAGCGATAGCGATCAGCCCCAGCATTTT
CASSPLDRGRSDSDQPQHF
>TRBJ1-2|.|.|TRBV14
TGTGCCAGCAGCCCTGCCCGAGGGACTTACTATGGCTACACCTTC
CASSPARGTYYGYTF
>TRBJ2-7|.|TRBD2|TRBV6-2/TRBV6-3
TGTGCCAGCAGTCCGTCGTTTGGGGGGGGCTACGAGCAGTACTTC
CASSPSFGGGYEQYF
>TRBJ1-2|.|.|TRBV7-8
TGTGCCAGCAGCTCGGCAGGGATTGGCTACACCTTC
CASSSAGIGYTF
>TRBJ1-4|many|TRBD1|TRBV30
TGTGCCTGGAATAGGGACAGTGGTGAAAAACTGTTTTTT
CAWNRDSGEKLFF
>TRBJ2-3|.|TRBD2|TRBV6-1
TGTGCCAGCAGTGGGGGACGGGAGGGCTACATCACAGATACGCAGTATTTT
CASSGGREGYITDTQYF
>TRBJ2-3|few|.|TRBV2
TGTGCCAGCCTTTTGCTAGCGTCGGGACTCACAGATACGCAGTATTTT
CASLLLASGLTDTQYF